This section outlines one TCR beta chain sequence together with its context. The antigen this receptor binds is unknown. It has no much larger one-base neighbor in the sample; base qualities were not kept. The label giving this sample's time point can be read as: cycle 2 day 1 (C2D1) of nivolumab. All trial patients had relapsed after autologous stem cell transplantation, with cohorts A, B and C differing in prior brentuximab vedotin exposure. The trial cohort was composed of 56 patients with relapsed/refractory classical Hodgkin lymphoma, for whom complete response, partial response or progressive disease was recorded as best overall response. Single-agent nivolumab was administered to trial patients in the multi-cohort phase II CheckMate 205 trial. An independent review committee assessed best overall response by applying the 2007 International Working Group response criteria. Trial PBMCs were collected just before the start of nivolumab (C1D1) and during therapy at cycle 2 day 1 and cycle 4 day 1. Peripheral blood was collected in 8 mL Vacutainer Cell Preparation Tubes, from which PBMCs were isolated by centrifugation and then cryopreserved.

Genomic DNA was extracted with the Qiagen DNeasy kit from unsorted PBMCs and from negatively selected CD4+ and CD8+ fractions. Amplification of TCR beta CDR3 regions was done by immunoSEQ multiplex PCR with primers that anneal to V and J segments. A synthetic immune receptor repertoire was used to minimize amplification bias, and remaining bias was computationally removed after sequencing. As for the original processing: Repertoire diversity was quantified as the Shannon entropy index using custom Python scripts. Unsorted, CD4+ and CD8+ repertoires were analyzed separately, except in combined analyses where CD4+ and CD8+ sequences were merged in silico. Clonal expansion was defined as at least a 2-fold frequency increase after treatment relative to C1D1, with a pseudocount of 0.5 for undetected baseline clones. Clones with 0 or 1 copy at C1D1 were classified as singleton clones, and clones with 2 or more copies were classified as non-singleton clones. Clones expanded in unsorted samples were annotated as CD4+, CD8+ or unknown by matching protein sequences in sorted samples from the same patient. Wilcoxon tests on paired samples were used to test changes in diversity from C1D1 to C4D1. TCRdb provides this immuneACCESS table in a form limited to in-frame rearrangements. Some clones are lacking; in checked studies, under half of them reflect an unresolved V gene, and why the rest are absent is not known. V and J calls and clone size come straight from that table; D and trimming were deduced from the DNA. A total of about 99,000 clones appear in this sample, about four fifths of them only once. Roughly 15% of the sample lies in the top ten.

The data were taken from a study of PD-1 blockade in classical Hodgkin lymphoma (dated by TCRdb to the early 2020s). Context from the whole study: Nivolumab dosing was 3 mg/kg intravenously every 2 weeks, continuing until either disease progression or unacceptable toxicity. The study used CyTOF and TCR beta sequencing to define a peripheral blood immune signature of response to PD-1 blockade in classical Hodgkin lymphoma.

Overall study results and their limits: Baseline TCR diversity was reported to be lower in newly diagnosed patients than in healthy donors, and even lower in relapsed/refractory patients. Among trial patients, those achieving complete response had baseline diversity similar to that of newly diagnosed patients, while diversity was significantly lower in partial responders and progressors. CD4+ but not CD8+ TCR diversity rose significantly by C4D1 (p=0.0027 vs p=0.16), most apparent in complete responders (p=0.02). Lower diversity was observed in patients in whom nivolumab was started less than 1 year after ASCT, and these patients were excluded from later analyses so that confounding by immune reconstitution would be avoided. The study covered only a single clinical trial cohort, and the causes of the repertoire differences, possibly disease activity or prior therapy, were still not defined.

The germline V gene supplies CDR1 SGHRS and CDR2 YFSETQ. V is cut by 2 bases and J by 4 bases, and the space between the germline ends is 19 bases. Including the terminal cysteine and phenylalanine, the CDR3 comprises 17 residues. The CDR3 DNA has 51 bases and is translated from base 1. The source was peripheral blood mononuclear cells (PBMCs), collected before the second cycle of nivolumab. This chain is built from TRBV5-1 and TRBJ1-5; the D gene is unclear. This clonotype was sampled from a human donor with classical Hodgkin lymphoma. CDR3 region: CASSFGHPSNPNQPQHF. The DNA sequence is TGCGCCAGCAGCTTTGGGCATCCTTCTAACCCTAATCAGCCCCAGCATTTT.